The sample holds a few counts of the clone carrying this TCR beta chain. Its antigen remains unknown. Germline trimming cut 11 bases from V and 3 bases from J; bases unmatched to any gene: 9. The CDR3 runs to 14 residues. Germline V gene lookup returns CDR1 SGHVS and CDR2 FNYEAQ. This sample was included in a study of T cells in Graves' hyperthyroidism and ophthalmopathy. TCR beta CDR3 regions were amplified from RNA. An initial round of RT-PCR targeting the TCR CDR3 relied on the HTBI primer set. From the multiplex PCR reads, TCRdb called clonotypes with MiXCR, one entry per CDR3 protein. The profile shows hundreds of thousands of distinct CDR3 sequences, approximately 40% of them singletons. Findings and limits, study-wide: The blood repertoire included most of the expanded thyroid clonotypes above 0.001. The model forecast ophthalmopathy, anticipating it by a median roughly 6.5 months before onset.

Hyperthyroidism had been newly diagnosed in patients aged 18 to 65, and its duration was under 2 months. The clonotype was recovered from a man aged 18 to 35 with Graves' hyperthyroidism. Sample: blood. The chain combines TRBV7-6 with TRBJ2-2, with TRBD2 matching 7 bases. The CDR3 protein is CAWGGLPDTGELFF. The CDR3 nucleotides are TGTGCCTGGGGGGGACTACCGGACACCGGGGAGCTGTTTTTT. Full variable domain (outside the CDR3, taken from reference TRBV7-6 and TRBJ2-2): GAGVSQSPRYKVTKRGQDVALRCDPISGHVSLYWYRQALGQGPEFLTYFNYEAQQDKSGLPNDRFSAERPEGSISTLTIQRTEQRDSAMYRCAWGGLPDTGELFFGEGSRLTVL.